These T cell receptor beta chains were read from a single sample in a study of blood T cell repertoires in COVID-19. Sequencing used immunoSEQ multiplex PCR; TCRdb keeps in-frame clones, though not all of them. The sample holds under 500,000 clones, roughly 87% seen once. The sample consisted of PBMCs or T cells enriched from blood (not recorded which). The receptors shown here come from a young woman with acute COVID-19. Each CDR3 is given with its conserved first and last residue. Fields, in order: J gene, clone size, V gene, D gene, CDR3 protein, CDR3 DNA. A D gene is named only where the DNA matches it firmly. Size is omitted from some rows. Given values are once, few, many or a class for expanded clones.

j_gene: TRBJ1-1; abundance: -; v_gene: TRBV11-2; d_gene: -; CDR3aa: CASSSRTVGYTEAFF; CDR3nt: TGTGCCAGCAGCTCACGGACAGTAGGATACACTGAAGCTTTCTTT
j_gene: TRBJ2-4; abundance: -; v_gene: TRBV27; d_gene: -; CDR3aa: CASSTREWRGGQNIQYF; CDR3nt: TGTGCCAGCAGCACCCGAGAGTGGCGGGGAGGACAAAACATTCAGTACTTC
j_gene: TRBJ2-7; abundance: -; v_gene: TRBV19; d_gene: -; CDR3aa: CASSIGGEQYF; CDR3nt: TGTGCCAGTAGTATAGGAGGCGAGCAGTACTTC
j_gene: TRBJ2-7; abundance: -; v_gene: TRBV6-1; d_gene: -; CDR3aa: CASSEQDYEQYF; CDR3nt: TGTGCCAGCAGTGAACAGGACTACGAGCAGTACTTC
j_gene: TRBJ2-7; abundance: -; v_gene: TRBV23-1; d_gene: -; CDR3aa: CASSHQKQGVGTYEQYF; CDR3nt: TGCGCCAGCAGTCATCAAAAACAGGGAGTCGGGACCTACGAGCAGTACTTC
j_gene: TRBJ2-7; abundance: -; v_gene: TRBV28; d_gene: TRBD1; CDR3aa: CASTRGTGFSYEQYF; CDR3nt: TGTGCCAGCACCAGGGGGACAGGATTCTCCTACGAGCAGTACTTC
j_gene: TRBJ1-2; abundance: -; v_gene: TRBV18; d_gene: TRBD1; CDR3aa: CASSPQPPTGGVDYGYTF; CDR3nt: TGTGCCAGCTCACCACAACCACCCACAGGGGGCGTGGACTATGGCTACACCTTC
j_gene: TRBJ1-5; abundance: -; v_gene: TRBV5-8; d_gene: TRBD1; CDR3aa: CASSWTTGGNQPQHF; CDR3nt: TGTGCCAGCAGCTGGACGACAGGGGGCAATCAGCCCCAGCATTTT
j_gene: TRBJ1-2; abundance: -; v_gene: TRBV6-1; d_gene: TRBD1; CDR3aa: CASSESYRGGYTF; CDR3nt: TGTGCCAGCAGTGAATCCTACAGGGGCGGCTACACCTTC
j_gene: TRBJ2-6; abundance: -; v_gene: TRBV2; d_gene: -; CDR3aa: CASSEGQGPGANVLTF; CDR3nt: TGTGCCAGCAGTGAAGGGCAGGGCCCCGGGGCCAACGTCCTGACTTTC
j_gene: TRBJ2-1; abundance: few; v_gene: TRBV3-1/TRBV3-2; d_gene: -; CDR3aa: CASSQTAGHSYNEQFF; CDR3nt: TGTGCCAGCAGCCAGACGGCGGGGCACTCCTACAATGAGCAGTTCTTC
j_gene: TRBJ2-1; abundance: -; v_gene: TRBV10-3; d_gene: TRBD1; CDR3aa: CAISRQGAKNEQFF; CDR3nt: TGTGCCATCAGTCGGCAGGGGGCGAAAAATGAGCAGTTCTTC
j_gene: TRBJ2-2; abundance: -; v_gene: TRBV19; d_gene: -; CDR3aa: CASSIWGARSGELFF; CDR3nt: TGTGCCAGTAGTATCTGGGGAGCCCGTAGCGGGGAGCTGTTTTTT
j_gene: TRBJ2-7; abundance: once; v_gene: TRBV5-1; d_gene: TRBD1; CDR3aa: CASSLGTGGTYEQYF; CDR3nt: TGCGCCAGCAGCTTGGGGACAGGGGGAACCTACGAGCAGTACTTC
j_gene: TRBJ2-5; abundance: -; v_gene: TRBV2; d_gene: TRBD1; CDR3aa: CASSLGQGVLGKTQYF; CDR3nt: TGTGCCAGCAGCCTTGGACAGGGGGTCTTGGGGAAGACCCAGTACTTC
j_gene: TRBJ2-1; abundance: -; v_gene: TRBV20-1; d_gene: -; CDR3aa: CSASKPAGSYNEQFF; CDR3nt: TGCAGTGCTAGTAAACCGGCGGGCTCCTACAATGAGCAGTTCTTC
j_gene: TRBJ1-5; abundance: -; v_gene: TRBV6-1; d_gene: -; CDR3aa: CASSEEDSDNQPQHF; CDR3nt: TGTGCCAGCAGTGAAGAAGACAGCGATAATCAGCCCCAGCATTTT
j_gene: TRBJ2-7; abundance: -; v_gene: TRBV18; d_gene: TRBD1; CDR3aa: CASSGQGIEQYF; CDR3nt: TGTGCCAGCTCGGGACAGGGTATCGAGCAGTACTTC
j_gene: TRBJ2-7; abundance: -; v_gene: TRBV18; d_gene: TRBD1; CDR3aa: CASSPMAGQGMTYEQYF; CDR3nt: TGTGCCAGCTCACCAATGGCGGGACAGGGCATGACCTACGAGCAGTACTTC
j_gene: TRBJ1-4; abundance: -; v_gene: TRBV11-2; d_gene: -; CDR3aa: CASSLAAGPNEKLFF; CDR3nt: TGTGCCAGCAGCTTAGCGGCTGGGCCTAATGAAAAACTGTTTTTT
j_gene: TRBJ2-7; abundance: -; v_gene: TRBV7-2; d_gene: -; CDR3aa: CASSLGDMREQYF; CDR3nt: TGTGCCAGCAGCTTAGGGGACATGAGGGAGCAGTACTTC
j_gene: TRBJ2-3; abundance: -; v_gene: TRBV6-4; d_gene: TRBD2; CDR3aa: CASSPLGLAGTTDTQYF; CDR3nt: TGTGCCAGCAGTCCACTCGGACTAGCGGGGACCACAGATACGCAGTATTTT
j_gene: TRBJ2-7; abundance: -; v_gene: TRBV4-1; d_gene: TRBD1; CDR3aa: CASSPSGQGTVQYF; CDR3nt: TGCGCCAGCAGCCCCTCTGGACAGGGCACAGTCCAGTACTTC
j_gene: TRBJ1-2; abundance: -; v_gene: TRBV9; d_gene: -; CDR3aa: CASSVAWGDHGYTF; CDR3nt: TGTGCCAGCAGCGTAGCTTGGGGGGATCATGGCTACACCTTC
j_gene: TRBJ2-7; abundance: -; v_gene: TRBV10-3; d_gene: TRBD2; CDR3aa: CATAGVSGQYF; CDR3nt: TGTGCCACCGCGGGAGTCTCGGGGCAGTACTTC
j_gene: TRBJ2-7; abundance: -; v_gene: TRBV9; d_gene: TRBD1; CDR3aa: CASSLGGQGAYEQYF; CDR3nt: TGTGCCAGCAGCCTGGGGGGACAGGGGGCCTACGAGCAGTACTTC
j_gene: TRBJ2-2; abundance: -; v_gene: TRBV18; d_gene: -; CDR3aa: CASSPPSGPNTGELFF; CDR3nt: TGTGCCAGCTCACCACCTAGTGGTCCGAACACCGGGGAGCTGTTTTTT
j_gene: TRBJ1-2; abundance: few; v_gene: TRBV19; d_gene: -; CDR3aa: CATGRVGRGSYGYTF; CDR3nt: TGTGCCACCGGTCGGGTGGGACGGGGGAGCTATGGCTACACCTTC
j_gene: TRBJ2-7; abundance: -; v_gene: TRBV28; d_gene: TRBD1; CDR3aa: CASSPRTGSYEQYF; CDR3nt: TGTGCCAGCAGTCCTCGGACAGGGAGCTACGAGCAGTACTTC